A single sample is the source of the 10 T cell receptor beta chains below, sequenced in a study of cytomegalovirus exposure and HLA in healthy donors. Both 60 Vbeta primers and 13 Jbeta primers went into the PCR. Data came from immunoSEQ multiplex PCR; TCRdb stores just in-frame clones and leaves some out. This table holds approximately 110,000 clones, over 70% found once. Sequencing used PBMCs. These receptors all come from a male donor in good health and CMV-seronegative.

This chain links TRBV10-3 with TRBJ2-1, with 11 bases lining up with TRBD2. Germline loops: CDR1 ENHRY, CDR2 SYGVKD. The CDR3 extends over 17 amino acids. V lost 8 bases to trimming and J lost 6 bases; unmatched junction nucleotides: 15. The CDR3 DNA follows: TGTGCCATCTCTGGGGGGCTAGCGGGAGGAAGGCGCAATGAGCAGTTCTTC. This encodes CAISGGLAGGRRNEQFF.

CDR3 nucleotide sequence: TGTGCCAGCAGTTCGAGACTACCCACAGATACGCAGTATTTT. Residues: CASSSRLPTDTQYF. This rearrangement joins TRBV6-5 to TRBJ2-3, with a possible D match to TRBD2 (5 bases). Germline V lookup: CDR1 MNHEY, CDR2 SVGAGI. V was pared by 4 bases and J by 2 bases, with 10 bases between. CDR3 length equals 14 residues.

Notes on this clone: One end of the junction fails to match germline, which may point to a read error. The chain carries TRBV7-7 and TRBJ2-3; 11 nucleotides line up with TRBD2. This CDR3 has 14 amino acids. Germline CDR1 is SSHAT and CDR2 is FNYEAQ (reference sequence). CDR3 in amino acids: CASSLAGGQSTQYF. CDR3 nucleotides: TGTGCTAGCAGCTTAGCGGGAGGGCAATCTACGCAGTATTTT.

The chain recombines TRBV7-9 with TRBJ1-6, with D hard to call. Between the trimmed V and J ends, which lost 5 bases and 4 bases, there was a span of 12 bases. This CDR3 contains 15 residues. Germline loops: CDR1 SEHNR, CDR2 FQNEAQ (reference sequence). The CDR3 nucleotides read TGTGCCAGCAGCGGCCAGGCTGTTTATAATTCACCCCTCCACTTT. Encoded protein: CASSGQAVYNSPLHF.

The chain has TRBV19 and TRBJ2-3, with TRBD2 matching over 12 bases. CDR1 LNHDA and CDR2 SQIVND come from the germline V gene (reference sequence). This CDR3 is 16 amino acids long. V shed 5 bases and J 6 bases; nucleotides not matched to a gene: 9. This CDR3 reads CASSFRLAGEPDTQYF. CDR3 coding DNA: TGTGCCAGTAGTTTTCGACTAGCGGGGGAACCGGATACGCAGTATTTT.

This chain joins TRBV7-3 and TRBJ2-3; TRBD2 aligns across 8 bases. CDR3 length equals 19 residues. Germline trimming cut 5 bases from V and 2 bases from J; bases unmatched to any gene: 18. Germline V gene data show CDR1 as SGHTA and CDR2 as FQGTGA. The CDR3 protein is CASSLISTRAGGFTDTQYF. The CDR3, as DNA: TGTGCCAGCAGCCTAATCTCCACACGGGCGGGAGGCTTCACAGATACGCAGTATTTT.

V is TRBV5-1 and J is TRBJ2-7; the match to TRBD2 covers 10 bases. The CDR3 spans 17 residues. Germline CDR1 SGHRS, CDR2 YFSETQ. V trimming: 3 bases; J trimming: 2 bases; junction bases outside the gene matches: 11. CDR3 sequence: CASSSGQLAGVTYEQYF. Here the CDR3 DNA reads TGCGCCAGCAGCTCAGGACAGCTAGCGGGGGTTACCTACGAGCAGTACTTC.

CDR3 nucleotides: TGTGCCAGCAGTTTATCCGCCCGTCAGCGGGTGACTCAAAATGAGCAGTTCTTC. Translation gives CASSLSARQRVTQNEQFF. The chain carries TRBV27 and TRBJ2-1; weak D call: TRBD2 (6 bases). The CDR3 contains 18 residues. The V end was cut by 0 bases, the J end by 7 bases, with 22 bases between. The germline V gene has CDR1 MNHEY and CDR2 SMNVEV (reference sequence).

The chain links TRBV10-3 to TRBJ1-1, with D perhaps matching TRBD1 (5 bases). Germline V lookup: CDR1 ENHRY, CDR2 SYGVKD. This CDR3 contains 13 residues. V was cut by 6 bases and J by 3 bases, with 11 bases left in between. The CDR3 loop reads CAISDTGDTEAFF. CDR3 coding DNA: TGTGCCATCAGCGACACAGGTGACACTGAAGCTTTCTTT.

The chain joins TRBV10-3 to TRBJ2-7; TRBD2 is a possible D gene (6 bases). The germline gives CDR1 ENHRY, CDR2 SYGVKD. V lost 6 bases and J 1 base, leaving 13 bases between the germline ends. The CDR3 runs 14 residues. The CDR3 region is CAISGGEQSYEQYF. The CDR3 nucleotides read TGTGCCATCAGCGGGGGAGAGCAATCCTACGAGCAGTACTTC.